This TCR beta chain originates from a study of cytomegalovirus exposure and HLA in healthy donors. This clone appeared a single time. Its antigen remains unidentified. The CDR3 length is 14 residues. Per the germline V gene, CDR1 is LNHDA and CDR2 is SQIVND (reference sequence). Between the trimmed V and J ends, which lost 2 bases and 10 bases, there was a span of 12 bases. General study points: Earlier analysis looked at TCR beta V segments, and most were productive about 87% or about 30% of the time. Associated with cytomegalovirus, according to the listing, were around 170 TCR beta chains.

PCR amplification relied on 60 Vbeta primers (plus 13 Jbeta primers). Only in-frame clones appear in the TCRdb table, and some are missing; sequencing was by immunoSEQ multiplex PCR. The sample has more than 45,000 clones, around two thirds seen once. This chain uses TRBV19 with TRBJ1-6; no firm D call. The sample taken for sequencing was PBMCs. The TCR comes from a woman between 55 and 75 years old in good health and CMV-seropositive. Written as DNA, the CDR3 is TGTGCCAGTAGTATACTCCCCCGGGAGTCACCCCTCCACTTT. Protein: CASSILPRESPLHF. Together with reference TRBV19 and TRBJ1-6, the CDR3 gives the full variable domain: DGGITQSPKYLFRKEGQNVTLSCEQNLNHDAMYWYRQDPGQGLRLIYYSQIVNDFQKGDIAEGYSVSREKKESFPLTVTSAQKNPTAFYLCASSILPRESPLHFGNGTRLTVT.